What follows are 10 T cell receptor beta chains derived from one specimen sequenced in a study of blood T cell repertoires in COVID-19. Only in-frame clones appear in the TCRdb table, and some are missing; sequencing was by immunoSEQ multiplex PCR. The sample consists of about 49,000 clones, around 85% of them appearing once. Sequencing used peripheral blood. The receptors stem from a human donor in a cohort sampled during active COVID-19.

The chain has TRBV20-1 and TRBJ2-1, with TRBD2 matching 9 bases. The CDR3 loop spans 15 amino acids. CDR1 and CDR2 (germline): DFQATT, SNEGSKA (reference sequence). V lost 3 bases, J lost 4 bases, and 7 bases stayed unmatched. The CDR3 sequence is CSASSGGPPYNEQFF. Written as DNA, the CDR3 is TGCAGTGCTAGTAGCGGGGGCCCCCCTTACAATGAGCAGTTCTTC.

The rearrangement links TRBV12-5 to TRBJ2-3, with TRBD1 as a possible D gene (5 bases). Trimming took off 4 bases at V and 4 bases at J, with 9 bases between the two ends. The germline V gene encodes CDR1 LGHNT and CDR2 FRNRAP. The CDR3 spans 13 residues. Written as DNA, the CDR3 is TGTGCTAGTGGTTCATCCAGGGCAGATACGCAGTATTTT. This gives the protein CASGSSRADTQYF.

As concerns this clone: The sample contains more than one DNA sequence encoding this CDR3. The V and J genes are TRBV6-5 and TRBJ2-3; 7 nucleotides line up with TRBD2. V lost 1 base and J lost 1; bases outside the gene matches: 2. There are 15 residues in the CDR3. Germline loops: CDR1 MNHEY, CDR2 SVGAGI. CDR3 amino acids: CASSYLAGGTDTQYF. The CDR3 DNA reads TGTGCCAGCAGTTACTTAGCGGGTGGCACAGATACGCAGTATTTT.

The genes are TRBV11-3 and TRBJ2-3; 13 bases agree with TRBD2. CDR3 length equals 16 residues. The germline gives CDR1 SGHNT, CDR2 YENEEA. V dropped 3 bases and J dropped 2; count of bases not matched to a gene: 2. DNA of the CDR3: TGTGCCAGCAGCTTGGGGACTAGCGGGATCACAGATACGCAGTATTTT. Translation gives CASSLGTSGITDTQYF.

The CDR3 sequence is CAWTLNGQQNTEAFF. CDR3 nucleotides: TGTGCCTGGACCCTAAATGGACAGCAGAACACTGAAGCTTTCTTT. V and J are TRBV30 and TRBJ1-1, with D perhaps TRBD1 (6 bases). CDR1 and CDR2 from the germline V gene are GTSNPN and SVGIG (reference sequence). The CDR3 has 15 amino acids. V lost 4 bases to trimming and J lost 1 base, with 16 bases between them.

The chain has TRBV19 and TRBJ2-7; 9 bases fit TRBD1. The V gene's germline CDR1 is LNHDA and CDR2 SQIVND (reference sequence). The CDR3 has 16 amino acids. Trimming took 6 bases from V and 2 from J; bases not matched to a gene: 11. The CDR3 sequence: CASRTSGTGFPYEQYF. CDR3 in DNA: TGTGCCAGTAGAACCTCCGGGACAGGGTTCCCCTACGAGCAGTACTTC. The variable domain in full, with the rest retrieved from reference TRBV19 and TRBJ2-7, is DGGITQSPKYLFRKEGQNVTLSCEQNLNHDAMYWYRQDPGQGLRLIYYSQIVNDFQKGDIAEGYSVSREKKESFPLTVTSAQKNPTAFYLCASRTSGTGFPYEQYFGPGTRLTVT.

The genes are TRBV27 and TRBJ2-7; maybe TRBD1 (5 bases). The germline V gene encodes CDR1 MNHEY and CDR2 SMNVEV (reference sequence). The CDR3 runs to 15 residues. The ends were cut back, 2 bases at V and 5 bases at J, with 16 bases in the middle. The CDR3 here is CASSLMAGNINEQYF. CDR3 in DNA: TGTGCCAGCAGTTTAATGGCAGGGAATATCAACGAGCAGTACTTC.

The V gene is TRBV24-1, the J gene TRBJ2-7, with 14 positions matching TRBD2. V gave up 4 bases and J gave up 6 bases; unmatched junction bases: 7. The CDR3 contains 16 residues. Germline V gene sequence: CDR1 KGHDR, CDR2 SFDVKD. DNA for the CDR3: TGTGCCACCAGTGACACCGGGACTAGCGGGAGTCGCGAGCAGTACTTC. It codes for CATSDTGTSGSREQYF.

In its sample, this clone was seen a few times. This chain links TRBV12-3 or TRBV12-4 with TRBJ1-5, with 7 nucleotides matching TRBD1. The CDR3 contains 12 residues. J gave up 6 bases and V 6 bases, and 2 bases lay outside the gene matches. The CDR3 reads CASRTGIQPQHF. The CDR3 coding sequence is TGTGCCAGCAGGACAGGGATTCAGCCCCAGCATTTT.

Written as DNA, the CDR3 is TGTGCCAGCAGTTACTCGATTTCGGCCTACGAGCAGTACTTC. Protein sequence: CASSYSISAYEQYF. The chain is built from TRBV6-5 and TRBJ2-7; no clear D gene. The CDR3 length is 14 residues. V lost 0 bases to trimming and J lost 2 bases, with 8 bases between them. Germline V gene lookup returns CDR1 MNHEY and CDR2 SVGAGI.